Listed below are T cell receptor beta chains from one sample, sequenced in a study of cytomegalovirus exposure and HLA in healthy donors. Clones were read by immunoSEQ multiplex PCR, and TCRdb kept only the in-frame ones, dropping some. The sample lists 65,000 or so clones, roughly two thirds seen once, with 2.5% to 3% in the top ten. Specimen: PBMCs. The receptors derive from a man aged 25-40 years in good health and CMV-seronegative. CDR3s include the opening cysteine and the closing phenylalanine or tryptophan. The D gene is left open where the match is weak. Only part of the rows carry a size: once, few, many, or a class if the clone is expanded.

V: TRBV18; size: .; D: .; J: TRBJ1-6; DNA: TGTGCCAGCTCACCGACAGGCCAGGAGTTGGGTTCACCCCTCCACTTT; CDR3: CASSPTGQELGSPLHF
V: TRBV11-2; size: .; D: TRBD1; J: TRBJ1-2; DNA: TGTGCCAGCAGCTTACAACAGGGGGTGGGAGGCTACACCTTC; CDR3: CASSLQQGVGGYTF
V: TRBV30; size: .; D: TRBD2; J: TRBJ2-3; DNA: TGTGCCTGGACCCATGGTCTAGCGGGGAGCACAGATACGCAGTATTTT; CDR3: CAWTHGLAGSTDTQYF
V: TRBV5-1; size: .; D: TRBD1; J: TRBJ2-5; DNA: TGCGCCAGCAGCCGCGACAGGGGGGGGGACCAAGAGACCCAGTACTTC; CDR3: CASSRDRGGDQETQYF
V: TRBV5-6; size: .; D: .; J: TRBJ1-2; DNA: TGTGCCAGCAGCTCGGGAGGACAGAGCTATGGCTACACCTTC; CDR3: CASSSGGQSYGYTF
V: TRBV2; size: once; D: .; J: TRBJ2-2; DNA: TGTGCCAGCAGAGCCCTTGGGAACACCGGGGAGCTGTTTTTT; CDR3: CASRALGNTGELFF
V: TRBV7-2; size: .; D: TRBD2; J: TRBJ2-5; DNA: TGTGCCAGCAGCTTCCAAGCGGGGGGGCTGGGAATTCAAGAGACCCAGTACTTC; CDR3: CASSFQAGGLGIQETQYF
V: TRBV4-2; size: .; D: .; J: TRBJ2-1; DNA: TGTGCCAGCAGCCAAGATTGGGGGGATAACAAGTACAATGAGCAGTTCTTC; CDR3: CASSQDWGDNKYNEQFF
V: TRBV7-9; size: .; D: .; J: TRBJ1-5; DNA: TGTGCCAGCAGCCAAGATGGACAACAGCCCCAGCATTTT; CDR3: CASSQDGQQPQHF
V: TRBV19; size: .; D: TRBD1; J: TRBJ1-2; DNA: TGTGCCAGCACCTGGACAGGGATCTATGGCTACACCTTC; CDR3: CASTWTGIYGYTF
V: TRBV7-9; size: .; D: .; J: TRBJ2-5; DNA: TGTGCCAGCAGCTTAGCGCAGGGCAGGGGACAAGAGACCCAGTACTTC; CDR3: CASSLAQGRGQETQYF
V: TRBV19; size: .; D: TRBD2; J: TRBJ2-7; DNA: TGTGCCAGTAGTCCCGAAGTGACCGGGACTAGCGGGGGGACCTACGAGCAGTACTTC; CDR3: CASSPEVTGTSGGTYEQYF
V: TRBV1; size: once; D: .; J: TRBJ2-3; DNA: TGCACCAGCAGCCAAGATGGTGTGACTAGCGGGGGGCGAGATACGCAGTATTTT; CDR3: CTSSQDGVTSGGRDTQYF
V: TRBV2; size: .; D: TRBD1; J: TRBJ1-2; DNA: TGTGCCAGCAATAACCCGGGACAGGGGCGCACCCGCTATGGCTACACCTTC; CDR3: CASNNPGQGRTRYGYTF
V: TRBV6-6; size: .; D: TRBD1; J: TRBJ2-7; DNA: TGTGCCAGCAGTCCTACAGGGGGAATAAGGTCCTACGAGCAGTACTTC; CDR3: CASSPTGGIRSYEQYF
V: TRBV6-5; size: few; D: .; J: TRBJ2-2; DNA: TGTGCCAGCAATAGGGGTACCCTTGCCGGGGAGCTGTTTTTT; CDR3: CASNRGTLAGELFF
V: TRBV5-8; size: few; D: .; J: TRBJ1-1; DNA: TGTGCCAGCAGCGTGCGCGGAAGGGCTTTCTTT; CDR3: CASSVRGRAFF
V: TRBV7-9; size: .; D: .; J: TRBJ2-7; DNA: TGTGCCAGCAGCTCCGCAGGGCGCTCCTACGAGCAGTACTTC; CDR3: CASSSAGRSYEQYF
V: TRBV19; size: .; D: TRBD1; J: TRBJ2-7; DNA: TGTGCCAGCTCCGAAGCCGGGACAGGGTTCTACGAGCAGTACTTC; CDR3: CASSEAGTGFYEQYF
V: TRBV13; size: .; D: TRBD2; J: TRBJ2-3; DNA: TGTGCCAGCAGCTTAGCGGCTAGCGGGGGGGAGAAAGATACGCAGTATTTT; CDR3: CASSLAASGGEKDTQYF
V: TRBV6-5; size: .; D: .; J: TRBJ2-1; DNA: TGTGCCAGCAGTTCCCGTCCACGACTATTCCAGTTCTTC; CDR3: CASSSRPRLFQFF
V: TRBV16; size: .; D: .; J: TRBJ1-4; DNA: TGTGCCAGCAGCCAATCGACCAGGTACGATGAAAAACTGTTTTTT; CDR3: CASSQSTRYDEKLFF
V: TRBV11-2; size: few; D: .; J: TRBJ1-2; DNA: TGTGCCAGCAGCTTGGAGGGGTCTGGCTACACCTTC; CDR3: CASSLEGSGYTF
V: TRBV7-7; size: few; D: .; J: TRBJ1-1; DNA: TGTGCCAGCAGCTCGACAGAGAACACTGAAGCTTTCTTT; CDR3: CASSSTENTEAFF
V: TRBV5-1; size: .; D: TRBD1; J: TRBJ1-5; DNA: TGCGCCAGCAGCTCGACAGGGAATAGCAATCAGCCCCAGCATTTT; CDR3: CASSSTGNSNQPQHF
V: TRBV18; size: .; D: .; J: TRBJ2-2; DNA: TGTGCCAGCTCACCCAGACAGGCTACCGGGGAGCTGTTTTTT; CDR3: CASSPRQATGELFF
V: TRBV5-1; size: once; D: .; J: TRBJ2-3; DNA: TGCGCCAGCAGCTTGAAGCTGGGTCAGGGCCCAGATACGCAGTATTTT; CDR3: CASSLKLGQGPDTQYF
V: TRBV5-1; size: .; D: TRBD1; J: TRBJ2-1; DNA: TGCGCCAGCAGCCCCGGGACAGCGCCCTACAATGAGCAGTTCTTC; CDR3: CASSPGTAPYNEQFF
V: TRBV7-9; size: .; D: .; J: TRBJ1-1; DNA: TGTGCCAGCAGCTTCCAGCCGACACAAAAGGACACTGAAGCTTTCTTT; CDR3: CASSFQPTQKDTEAFF